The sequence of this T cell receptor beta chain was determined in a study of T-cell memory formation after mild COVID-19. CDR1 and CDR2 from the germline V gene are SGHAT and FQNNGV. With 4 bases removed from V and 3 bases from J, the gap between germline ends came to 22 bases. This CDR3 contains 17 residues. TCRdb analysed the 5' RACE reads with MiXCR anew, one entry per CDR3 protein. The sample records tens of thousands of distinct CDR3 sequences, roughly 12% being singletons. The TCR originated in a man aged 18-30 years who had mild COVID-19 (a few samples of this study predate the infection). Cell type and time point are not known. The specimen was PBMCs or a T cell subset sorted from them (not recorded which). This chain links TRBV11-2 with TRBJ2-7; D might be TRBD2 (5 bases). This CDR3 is CASSSGMGPSPSYEQYF. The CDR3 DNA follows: TGTGCCAGCAGCTCGGGGATGGGCCCATCTCCTAGCTACGAGCAGTACTTC.